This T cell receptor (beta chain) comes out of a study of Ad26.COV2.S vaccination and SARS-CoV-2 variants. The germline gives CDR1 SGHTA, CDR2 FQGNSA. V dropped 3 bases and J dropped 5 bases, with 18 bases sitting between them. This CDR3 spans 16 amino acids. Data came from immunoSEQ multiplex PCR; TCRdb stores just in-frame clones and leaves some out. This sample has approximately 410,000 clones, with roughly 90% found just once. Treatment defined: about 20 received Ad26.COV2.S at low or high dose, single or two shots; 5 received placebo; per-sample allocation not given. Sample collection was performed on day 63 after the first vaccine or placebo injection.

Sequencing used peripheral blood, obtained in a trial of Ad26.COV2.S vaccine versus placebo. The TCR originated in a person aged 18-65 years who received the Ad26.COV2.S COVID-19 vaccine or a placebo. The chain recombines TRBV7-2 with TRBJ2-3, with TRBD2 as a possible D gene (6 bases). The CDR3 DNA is TGTGCCAGCAGCTTTGGTGGGACGGGAGCCGGAGATACGCAGTATTTT. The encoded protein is CASSFGGTGAGDTQYF.